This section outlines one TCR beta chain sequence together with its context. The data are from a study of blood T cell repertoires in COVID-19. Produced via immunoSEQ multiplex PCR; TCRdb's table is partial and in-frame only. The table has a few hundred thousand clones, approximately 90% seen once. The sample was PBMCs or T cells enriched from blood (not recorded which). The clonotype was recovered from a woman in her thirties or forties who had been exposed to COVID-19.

CDR3 DNA sequence: TGTGCCTGGAGCGCAACGCCGGGACTAGCGGTTAATGAGCAGTTCTTC. Its protein is CAWSATPGLAVNEQFF. The chain has TRBV30 and TRBJ2-1; 11 positions agree with TRBD2. Unmatched junction bases numbered 11, after V lost 3 bases and J lost 7 bases. This CDR3 contains 16 residues. Germline V gives CDR1 GTSNPN, CDR2 SVGIG (reference sequence). Filled out from reference TRBV30 and TRBJ2-1, the complete variable domain reads SQTIHQWPATLVQPVGSPLSLECTVEGTSNPNLYWYRQAAGRGLQLLFYSVGIGQISSEVPQNLSASRPQDRQFILSSKKLLLSDSGFYLCAWSATPGLAVNEQFFGPGTRLTVL.